A selection of T cell receptor beta chains follows, all from one sample in a study of OX40 agonist ivuxolimab in advanced cancers. Method: immunoSEQ multiplex PCR; TCRdb's copy keeps in-frame clones and lacks some. The table shows tens of thousands of clones, with about 82% occurring only once. The specimen comprised CD4+ or CD8+ T cells sorted from blood, sampled in a trial of the OX40 agonist ivuxolimab. The receptors were gathered from an adult with an advanced solid tumor such as melanoma, head and neck, liver or kidney cancer. CDR3s include the opening cysteine and the closing phenylalanine or tryptophan. Each record gives: J gene, clone size, V gene, D gene, CDR3 DNA, CDR3 protein. The D gene is left open where the match is weak. Not every row has a clone size; where given, it reads once, few, many or a size class.

TRBJ1-4,NA,TRBV29-1,NA,TGCAGCGGGGGGGAGTTGTCCGGAAAACTGTTTTTT,CSGGELSGKLFF
TRBJ2-1,NA,TRBV7-2,NA,TGTGCCAGCAGCTTTGTTCCTTTGGATGAGCAGTTCTTC,CASSFVPLDEQFF
TRBJ2-3,NA,TRBV6-1,TRBD1,TGTGCCAGCAGAATGGGACAGGGGGCGGTAGATACGCAGTATTTT,CASRMGQGAVDTQYF
TRBJ1-6,NA,TRBV15,TRBD1,TGTGCCACCAGCAGATGGGACAGAGATAATTCACCCCTCCACTTT,CATSRWDRDNSPLHF
TRBJ1-5,few,TRBV7-9,TRBD1,TGTGCCAGCAGCTTTGGGACAGGGGGAAATCAGCCCCAGCATTTT,CASSFGTGGNQPQHF
TRBJ2-2,NA,TRBV9,NA,TGTGCCAGCAGCGTACTTTCGGGCCAAAACACCGGGGAGCTGTTTTTT,CASSVLSGQNTGELFF
TRBJ2-7,few,TRBV7-6,NA,TGTGCCAGCAGCCACGGCGGGCCCTCATCCTACGAGCAGTACTTC,CASSHGGPSSYEQYF
TRBJ2-2,NA,TRBV9,NA,TGTGCCAGCAGCACCCGGCCGGGCGGGGAGCTGTTTTTT,CASSTRPGGELFF
TRBJ1-2,NA,TRBV2,NA,TGTGCCAGCAGTGACCGCCGTTACTATGGCTACACCTTC,CASSDRRYYGYTF
TRBJ1-4,once,TRBV7-2,TRBD1,TGTGCCAGCAGCTTCGACAGGGGTAATGAAAAACTGTTTTTT,CASSFDRGNEKLFF
TRBJ2-2,NA,TRBV6-6,TRBD2,TGTGCCAGCAGTGGGGGACTAGCGGAGGGCACCGGGGAGCTGTTTTTT,CASSGGLAEGTGELFF
TRBJ1-2,once,TRBV19,NA,TGTGCCAGTAGTCCTTCCGACAGTGCTAACTATGGCTACACCTTC,CASSPSDSANYGYTF
TRBJ2-7,NA,TRBV18,NA,TGTGCCAGCTCACTCGGGCGTAGCTCCTACGAGCAGTACTTC,CASSLGRSSYEQYF
TRBJ1-1,NA,TRBV27,NA,TGTGCCAGCAGTTTCCTGACTAGGGGCGCTGAAGCTTTCTTT,CASSFLTRGAEAFF
TRBJ1-5,NA,TRBV7-2,TRBD1,TGTGCCAGCAGCTTAGACAGGGGGCGCGGTCAGCCCCAGCATTTT,CASSLDRGRGQPQHF
TRBJ2-2,NA,TRBV6-5,NA,TGTGCCAGCAGTTACGAGGGGGTGAAGGCCGGGGAGCTGTTTTTT,CASSYEGVKAGELFF
TRBJ2-1,NA,TRBV2,TRBD2,TGTGCCAGCAGTGAAGTGGGGGGGTGGGCTGAGCAGTTCTTC,CASSEVGGWAEQFF
TRBJ2-7,NA,TRBV5-5,TRBD1,TGTGCCAGCAGCTTAGGGGGCCAGAGGGCCTACGAGCAGTACTTC,CASSLGGQRAYEQYF
TRBJ2-5,NA,TRBV18,NA,TGTGCCAGCTCACCCGGCGTCCTCCAAGAGACCCAGTACTTC,CASSPGVLQETQYF
TRBJ1-6,NA,TRBV19,TRBD1,TGTGCCAGTAGTCGGGACAGTCGAAATTCACCCCTCCACTTT,CASSRDSRNSPLHF
TRBJ2-7,NA,TRBV5-1,NA,TGCGCCAGCAGCGGGACGGGTATAGGTGGCTACGAGCAGTACTTC,CASSGTGIGGYEQYF
TRBJ1-1,NA,TRBV11-1,TRBD1,TGTGCCAGCAGCCCTAGGGGGCGGAACACTGAAGCTTTCTTT,CASSPRGRNTEAFF
TRBJ2-7,NA,TRBV28,NA,TGTGCCAGCAGTTTGAGGGGCCCCCCATACGAGCAGTACTTC,CASSLRGPPYEQYF
TRBJ1-6,NA,TRBV15,TRBD1,TGTGCCACCAGCAGAGGACAGGGAACAGGGTCACCCCTCCACTTT,CATSRGQGTGSPLHF
TRBJ2-6,NA,TRBV5-5,TRBD1,TGTGCCAGCAGCTTGCCTGGGACAGCCTCTGGGGCCAACGTCCTGACTTTC,CASSLPGTASGANVLTF
TRBJ1-2,NA,TRBV19,NA,TGTGCCAGTAGTATAGCGGGGCCACCCTATGGCTACACCTTC,CASSIAGPPYGYTF
TRBJ1-2,NA,TRBV7-8,NA,TGTGCCAGCAGCTTAGGGGCACTGATGGGCTACACCTTC,CASSLGALMGYTF
TRBJ1-1,NA,TRBV6-1,NA,TGTGCCAGCAGTGTAGGAACGAACACTGAAGCTTTCTTT,CASSVGTNTEAFF
TRBJ1-2,NA,TRBV6-1,TRBD1,TGTGCCAGCAGTGAAAGGAGGGGGCCGGATGGCTACACCTTC,CASSERRGPDGYTF
TRBJ1-1,NA,TRBV5-1,NA,TGCGCCAGCAGCTTGTCGATAGGGGGGTACACTGAAGCTTTCTTT,CASSLSIGGYTEAFF
TRBJ1-1,few,TRBV27,TRBD1,TGTGCCAGCCGATATACAGGGGGAGGAAACACTGAAGCTTTCTTT,CASRYTGGGNTEAFF
TRBJ2-4,NA,TRBV5-4,NA,TGTGCCAGCAGCTTGCAGGGAGCCAAAAACATTCAGTACTTC,CASSLQGAKNIQYF
TRBJ1-1,NA,TRBV6-1,NA,TGTGCCAGCATTCTCGGGGGGAGAGGGAACACTGAAGCTTTCTTT,CASILGGRGNTEAFF
TRBJ1-2,NA,TRBV5-4,NA,TGTGCCAGCCATTTAGGGAACTATGGCTACACCTTC,CASHLGNYGYTF
TRBJ1-2,NA,TRBV4-1,TRBD1,TGCGCCAGCAGCCAAAGAGGGCTCAAAGACAGGGGCGCGCTAGGCTACACCTTC,CASSQRGLKDRGALGYTF
TRBJ1-6,NA,TRBV10-3,NA,TGTGCCATCGGGCCAGTGGAAAACAATTCACCCCTCCACTTT,CAIGPVENNSPLHF
TRBJ1-1,once,TRBV7-9,NA,TGTGCCAGCAGCTTACACGTCGAGGGGGAAGCTTTCTTT,CASSLHVEGEAFF
TRBJ2-1,NA,TRBV18,TRBD1,TGTGCCAGCTCACCACTGTTAGCAGGGGGCAATGAGCAGTTCTTC,CASSPLLAGGNEQFF
TRBJ1-1,NA,TRBV19,NA,TGTGCCACCGGACACCAGAAAGCTGAAGCTTTCTTT,CATGHQKAEAFF
TRBJ2-5,NA,TRBV14,NA,TGTGCCAGCAGCCAAGTCGGGGGGCTTCAAGAGACCCAGTACTTC,CASSQVGGLQETQYF
TRBJ2-2,NA,TRBV14,TRBD1,TGTGCCAGCAGCCCGTTGGGACAGGGAATCACCGGGGAGCTGTTTTTT,CASSPLGQGITGELFF
TRBJ1-5,NA,TRBV10-3,NA,TGTGCCATCAGTGAGTCGAGCGGGGCTGGCAATCAGCCCCAGCATTTT,CAISESSGAGNQPQHF
TRBJ2-7,few,TRBV6-5,TRBD1,TGTGCCAGCAGGACAGGGAGCTCCTACGAGCAGTACTTC,CASRTGSSYEQYF
TRBJ2-2,NA,TRBV5-1,NA,TGCGCCAGCAGCCGGGACGTTGCCACCGGGGAGCTGTTTTTT,CASSRDVATGELFF
TRBJ2-5,once,TRBV6-6,NA,TGTGCCAGCACCCATCCTCCCCAAGAGACCCAGTACTTC,CASTHPPQETQYF
TRBJ2-7,once,TRBV7-9,NA,TGTGCCAGCAGCTTAGGGCAGGATGCCTACGAGCAGTACTTC,CASSLGQDAYEQYF
TRBJ1-4,NA,TRBV29-1,NA,TGCAGCGTTATCCGGGGTGAAAAACTGTTTTTT,CSVIRGEKLFF
TRBJ2-1,NA,TRBV15,TRBD1,TGTGCCACCAGCAGAGGGGGACAGGGGTTAGGTGAGCAGTTCTTC,CATSRGGQGLGEQFF
TRBJ1-5,NA,TRBV6-1,NA,TGTGCCAGCAGCGAATCGGGGGCTGGGTTTCAGCCCCAGCATTTT,CASSESGAGFQPQHF
TRBJ2-2,NA,TRBV5-1,TRBD1,TGCGCCAGCAGCTCAAACCGGGACAGGGGCATCGGGGAGCTGTTTTTT,CASSSNRDRGIGELFF